What follows is one T cell receptor (beta chain) and its context. Its target is not known. As for treatment: roughly 19 received Ad26.COV2.S at low or high dose, single or two shots; 5 received placebo; per-sample allocation not given. Collection of the samples took place on day 63 after the first injection of vaccine or placebo. Germline V gene data show CDR1 as MDHEN and CDR2 as SYDVKM. With V trimmed by 5 bases and J by 5 bases, 7 bases remained unmatched. This CDR3 spans 14 amino acids. Libraries were prepared by immunoSEQ multiplex PCR; TCRdb keeps only in-frame clonotypes and omits some of them. The sample yields roughly 510,000 clones, roughly 87% seen once. This sample is drawn from a study of Ad26.COV2.S vaccination and SARS-CoV-2 variants. As for the study in general: The donor participated in the COV1001 trial, in its Ad26.COV2.S arm. Study observations and caveats: Considerable breadth of spike-specific CD8+ and CD4+ T cell responses has reportedly been documented following vaccination.

The sequence was obtained from a person aged 18 to 59 who received the Ad26.COV2.S COVID-19 vaccine or a placebo. The J gene is TRBJ1-2, the V gene TRBV28; 8 bases are shared with TRBD1. Sequences were derived from peripheral blood, sampled in a trial of Ad26.COV2.S vaccine versus placebo. The CDR3 protein is CASSTGTGEYGYTF. CDR3 coding DNA: TGTGCCAGCAGTACCGGGACAGGAGAGTATGGCTACACCTTC.